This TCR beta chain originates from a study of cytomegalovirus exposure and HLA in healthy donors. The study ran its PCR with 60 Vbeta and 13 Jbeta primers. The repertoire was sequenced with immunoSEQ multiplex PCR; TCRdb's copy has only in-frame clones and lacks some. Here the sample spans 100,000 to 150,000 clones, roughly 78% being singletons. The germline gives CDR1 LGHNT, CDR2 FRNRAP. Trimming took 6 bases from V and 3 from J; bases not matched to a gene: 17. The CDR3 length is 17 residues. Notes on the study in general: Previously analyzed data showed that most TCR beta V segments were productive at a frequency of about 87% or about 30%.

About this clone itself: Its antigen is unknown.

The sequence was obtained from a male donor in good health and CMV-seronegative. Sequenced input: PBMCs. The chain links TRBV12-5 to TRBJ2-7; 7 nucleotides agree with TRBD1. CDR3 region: CASGGKDRESPFYEQYF. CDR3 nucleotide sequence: TGTGCTAGTGGCGGTAAAGACAGGGAGTCTCCATTCTACGAGCAGTACTTC.